The T cell receptor (beta chain) under discussion was sequenced for a study of cytomegalovirus exposure and HLA in healthy donors. Study summary: In terms of ancestry, the Caucasian-associated cluster contained 81% of the approximately 420 genotyped donors.

Worth noting for this clone: Its specificity is unknown.

Amplification used 60 Vbeta primers and 13 Jbeta primers. Authors' methods: As a later analysis found, there were tens of millions of unique TCR beta chains, of which around 9.9 million were shared. Clones were read by immunoSEQ multiplex PCR, and TCRdb kept only the in-frame ones, dropping some. V, J and clone size reflect that table, while D and trimming were determined from the DNA. In the table there are tens of thousands of clones, 78% of which are singletons. With V trimmed by 0 bases and J by 6 bases, 5 bases remained unmatched. The CDR3 is 14 residues long. From germline, CDR1 is SGHRS and CDR2 YFSETQ. Findings of the study overall: Associated with cytomegalovirus, according to the listing, were some 180 TCR beta chains. Previously analyzed data showed that most TCR beta V segments were productive at a frequency of about 87% or about 30%.

This receptor was identified in a male donor in good health and CMV-seropositive. The sequenced material came from PBMCs. The rearrangement joins TRBV5-1 to TRBJ1-2; 7 nucleotides agree with TRBD1. DNA of the CDR3: TGCGCCAGCAGCTTGGCCGGGACAGACAATGGCTACACCTTC. It is translated as CASSLAGTDNGYTF.